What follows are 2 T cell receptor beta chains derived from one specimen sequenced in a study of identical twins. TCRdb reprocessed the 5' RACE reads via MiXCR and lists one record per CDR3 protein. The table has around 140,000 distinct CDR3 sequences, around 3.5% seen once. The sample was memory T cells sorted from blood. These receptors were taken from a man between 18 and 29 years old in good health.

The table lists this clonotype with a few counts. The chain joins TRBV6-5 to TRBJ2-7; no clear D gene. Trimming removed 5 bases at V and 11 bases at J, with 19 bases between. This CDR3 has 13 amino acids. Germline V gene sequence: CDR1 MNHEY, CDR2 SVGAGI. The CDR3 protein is CASSNGAITKKYF. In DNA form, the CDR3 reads TGTGCCAGCAGTAACGGCGCCATTACCAAAAAGTACTTC.

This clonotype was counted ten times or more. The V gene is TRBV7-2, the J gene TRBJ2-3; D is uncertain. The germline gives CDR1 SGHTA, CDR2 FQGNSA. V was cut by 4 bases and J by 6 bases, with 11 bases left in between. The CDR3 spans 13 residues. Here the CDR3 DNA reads TGTGCCAGCAGCTGGAAAATTAGGGATACGCAGTATTTT. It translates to CASSWKIRDTQYF.